One and the same sample provided the 20 T cell receptor beta chains below, sequenced in a study of blood T cells in healthy people across ages. It was with a sample-barcoded 5' primer and a J-beta primer mix that a second PCR of roughly 7 to 11 cycles was run. One entry per CDR3 protein, called by TCRdb with MiXCR from the 5' RACE reads. This table holds 1.5 million to 1.9 million distinct CDR3 sequences, 40% to 45% found once. The sample comprised blood. The receptors here all came from a woman in her late teens or twenties in good health.

J is TRBJ2-1 and V is TRBV4-3, with 11 bases that match TRBD2. In germline, CDR1 is LGHNA, CDR2 YSLEER. Losses at the gene ends were 2 bases for V and 4 bases for J; bases not matched to a gene: 7. The CDR3 has 17 amino acids. CDR3 loop: CASSQIAGTSGYNEQFF. The CDR3 region has the DNA TGCGCCAGCAGCCAAATCGCCGGGACTAGCGGTTACAATGAGCAGTTCTTC.

This clonotype came up a few times. This chain uses TRBV20-1 with TRBJ1-2, with D maybe TRBD1 (5 bases). Germline loops: CDR1 DFQATT, CDR2 SNEGSKA (reference sequence). The length of the CDR3 is 12 residues. V was trimmed by 3 bases and J by 4 bases, leaving 9 bases between them. CDR3 region: CSASRAAYGYTF. As DNA, the CDR3 is TGCAGTGCTAGCAGGGCCGCCTATGGCTACACCTTC.

This clonotype was observed a handful of times. J is TRBJ2-7 and V is TRBV11-2; 7 nucleotides line up with TRBD2. The germline CDR1 and CDR2 sequences are SGHAT and FQNNGV. The CDR3 totals 14 residues. The junction had 4 bases not matched to a gene; V was cut back by 3 bases and J by 2 bases. DNA of the CDR3: TGTGCCAGCAGCTTTGCGGGAGACCCCTACGAGCAGTACTTC. It codes for CASSFAGDPYEQYF.

This chain joins TRBV20-1 and TRBJ2-7; maybe TRBD2 (7 bases). The CDR3 is made up of 14 amino acids. The germline V gene has CDR1 DFQATT and CDR2 SNEGSKA (reference sequence). With 5 bases removed from V and 2 bases from J, the gap between germline ends came to 16 bases. The CDR3, as DNA: TGCAGTGCTTTTGGGGGGGCCACAACCTACGAGCAGTACTTC. It encodes CSAFGGATTYEQYF.

J is TRBJ2-2 and V is TRBV9, with 8 bases fitting TRBD2. This CDR3 spans 15 amino acids. From germline, CDR1 is SGDLS and CDR2 YYNGEE. Losses at the gene ends were 4 bases for V and 3 bases for J; bases not matched to a gene: 5. CDR3 sequence reads: CASSLRSGDTGELFF. The CDR3 nucleotides read TGTGCCAGCAGCTTACGTAGCGGGGACACCGGGGAGCTGTTTTTT.

The chain uses TRBV4-3 and TRBJ2-1; D is unclear. Trimming stripped 4 bases from V and 8 bases from J, with 15 bases between. The CDR3 is 14 amino acids. Germline lookup yields CDR1 LGHNA and CDR2 YSLEER. DNA for the CDR3: TGCGCCAGCAGCCCCCGGGCCGACCACCATGAGCAGTTCTTC. Translation: CASSPRADHHEQFF.

V is TRBV10-3 and J is TRBJ1-2; 7 bases agree with TRBD1. Germline lookup yields CDR1 ENHRY and CDR2 SYGVKD. V was clipped by 8 bases and J by 8 bases; unmatched bases: 11. The CDR3 has 13 amino acids. This CDR3 reads CAIPGAGGKGYTF. In DNA form, the CDR3 reads TGTGCCATCCCAGGGGCAGGGGGAAAAGGCTACACCTTC.

The gene calls are TRBV28 and TRBJ1-6, with D possibly TRBD1 on 6 matching bases. The V gene lost 8 bases and the J gene lost 0 bases, with 11 bases spanning the gap. The germline V gene encodes CDR1 MDHEN and CDR2 SYDVKM. CDR3 size: 15 residues. The DNA for the CDR3 is TGTGCCAGCGGGGGGCCGGGCTCCTATAATTCACCCCTCCACTTT. It encodes CASGGPGSYNSPLHF.

V is TRBV6-2 or TRBV6-3 and J is TRBJ2-7; TRBD1 matches 8 bases. The germline gives CDR1 MNHEY, CDR2 SVGEGT. This CDR3 contains 12 residues. Losses at the gene ends were 9 bases for V and 3 bases for J; bases not matched to a gene: 4. The CDR3 protein is CASRQGYYEQYF. CDR3 nucleotide sequence: TGTGCCAGTCGACAGGGGTACTACGAGCAGTACTTC.

This chain joins TRBV13 and TRBJ2-7, with 9 positions matching TRBD1. From germline, CDR1 is PRHDT and CDR2 FYEKMQ (reference sequence). The J segment lost 1 base and the V segment lost 6 bases, leaving 13 bases of the junction unmatched. There are 17 residues in the CDR3. The DNA for the CDR3 is TGTGCCAGCAGAGAACAGGGGGCAGGAGCGAGATCCTACGAGCAGTACTTC. Translating it yields CASREQGAGARSYEQYF.

There are a few counts of this clonotype. The V call is TRBV6-2 or TRBV6-3, the J call TRBJ2-4, with D unclear. The CDR3 extends over 14 amino acids. Germline CDR1 reads MNHEY; CDR2 reads SVGEGT. The V end lost 2 bases, the J end lost 7 bases, and 12 bases lay between the germline ends. CDR3 sequence (DNA): TGTGCCAGCAGTTACGCGTATGGTAGCAACATTCAGTACTTC. It specifies CASSYAYGSNIQYF.

This chain joins TRBV5-1 and TRBJ2-7; 14 bases fit TRBD2. CDR1 is SGHRS and CDR2 is YFSETQ in the germline V gene. This CDR3 is 16 amino acids long. V trimming: 3 bases; J trimming: 2 bases; junction bases outside the gene matches: 4. In DNA form, the CDR3 reads TGCGCCAGCAGCTCCCAGACTAGCGGGGGGGCCTACGAGCAGTACTTC. Amino acid sequence: CASSSQTSGGAYEQYF. Filled out from reference TRBV5-1 and TRBJ2-7, the complete variable domain reads KAGVTQTPRYLIKTRGQQVTLSCSPISGHRSVSWYQQTPGQGLQFLFEYFSETQRNKGNFPGRFSGRQFSNSRSEMNVSTLELGDSALYLCASSSQTSGGAYEQYFGPGTRLTVT.

This clonotype was seen a handful of times. V gene TRBV6-2 or TRBV6-3 combines with J gene TRBJ1-2, with D perhaps TRBD1 (6 bases). The CDR3 has 15 amino acids. The germline V gene encodes CDR1 MNHEY and CDR2 SVGEGT. Trimming shortened V by 4 bases and J by 4 bases, and 16 bases separated the two germline ends. CDR3 DNA: TGTGCCAGCAGTTCCACCGGGACACGAAGCTATGGCTACACCTTC. It is translated as CASSSTGTRSYGYTF.

The chain carries TRBV4-1 and TRBJ2-6; no clear D. Trimming left V 1 base short and J 4 bases short, with 8 bases between. The CDR3 is made up of 15 amino acids. CDR1 is MGHRA and CDR2 is YSYEKL in the germline V gene. The CDR3 nucleotides are TGCGCCAGCAGCCAAGCAGGAGCAGGGGCCAACGTCCTGACTTTC. Translated, it gives CASSQAGAGANVLTF.

This chain joins TRBV20-1 and TRBJ2-3; 8 nucleotides agree with TRBD2. CDR3 length equals 16 residues. CDR1 and CDR2 from the germline V gene are DFQATT and SNEGSKA (reference sequence). The ends lost 1 base at V and 6 bases at J; junction bases unmatched: 12. As DNA, the CDR3 is TGCAGTGCTAGAGTAGCGGGACTCGGCTTCACGGATACGCAGTATTTT. It translates to CSARVAGLGFTDTQYF.

This clonotype was detected a few times. The chain recombines TRBV20-1 with TRBJ2-7; D not resolved. The CDR3 is 13 amino acids. The V gene lost 3 bases and the J gene lost 7 bases, with 16 bases spanning the gap. Germline lookup yields CDR1 DFQATT and CDR2 SNEGSKA (reference sequence). In DNA, the CDR3 is TGCAGTGCTAGGCCGGGTTCTTACAATGAGCAGTACTTC. Its protein is CSARPGSYNEQYF.

The genes are TRBV2 and TRBJ2-3, with D uncertain. Germline CDR1 reads SNHLY; CDR2 reads FYNNEI. The CDR3 is made up of 12 amino acids. V was pared by 2 bases and J by 7 bases, with 7 bases between. CDR3 coding DNA: TGTGCCAGCAGTGAACGCAGCAATACGCAGTATTTT. It yields the protein CASSERSNTQYF.

This clonotype has only a few counts. The rearrangement uses TRBV7-8 and TRBJ1-5; 7 bases map to TRBD1. J was trimmed by 3 bases and V by 0 bases; bases with no gene match: 2. This CDR3 has 15 residues. CDR1 is SGHVS, CDR2 FQNEAQ, per germline. CDR3 region: CASSLAGGPNQPQHF. CDR3 DNA sequence: TGTGCCAGCAGCTTAGCAGGGGGCCCCAATCAGCCCCAGCATTTT.

This clonotype was observed once. The chain carries TRBV20-1 and TRBJ2-5; D is uncertain. The CDR3 covers 13 residues. V was clipped by 6 bases and J by 0 bases, with 11 bases between them. Germline V CDR1 and CDR2: DFQATT, SNEGSKA (reference sequence). CDR3 sequence: CSALLDNQETQYF. DNA for the CDR3: TGCAGTGCCCTCCTCGACAACCAAGAGACCCAGTACTTC.

This chain connects TRBV5-5 to TRBJ2-7; D perhaps matches TRBD2 (6 bases). TRBJ2-5 matches the DNA end more closely, so the J call is doubtful. Germline V lookup: CDR1 SGHKS, CDR2 YYEKEE (reference sequence). This CDR3 region has 14 residues. In nucleotides, the CDR3 is TGTGCCAGCAGCGCGGGACCCTACGTAGAGACCCAGTACTTC. It is translated as CASSAGPYVETQYF.